A selection of T cell receptor beta chains follows, all from one sample in a study of siplizumab effects on memory and regulatory T cells. Profiling relied on immunoSEQ multiplex PCR, and the TCRdb table lists in-frame clones only, not all of them. The sample holds roughly 100,000 clones, over 90% seen once. Sequencing was carried out using non-Treg CD4+ T cells sorted from blood. Every receptor here comes from a human donor in good health. CDR3s include the opening cysteine and the closing phenylalanine or tryptophan.

v_call | cdr3_length | cdr3_aa
TRBV5-1 | 13 | CASSLDGSYEQYF
TRBV7-2 | 13 | CASSLGSLNEQFF
TRBV13 | 13 | CASSLRESTEAFF
TRBV21-1 | 14 | CASSKVAGDTEAFF
TRBV7-2 | 15 | CASSPDSGRSYEQYF
TRBV6-1 | 15 | CASSEGGAGGYGYTF
TRBV9 | 16 | CASSEGLGGGNQPQHF
TRBV6-1 | 11 | CASSLGKRAFF
TRBV19 | 16 | CASSKTSGRTFYEQYF
TRBV28 | 17 | CASKSAMLKDSNQPQHF
TRBV18 | 17 | CASSPPGAGANTGELFF
TRBV19 | 14 | CASSIGSGNQPQHF
TRBV18 | 13 | CASSPRASYEQYF
TRBV19 | 14 | CASNGAGESLGYTF
TRBV5-3 | 14 | CARSAVYRDTNAFF
TRBV19 | 16 | CASSPRDLISSYEQYF
TRBV11-2 | 16 | CASSLAGSNSYNEQFF
TRBV7-2 | 16 | CASTLGGTGTQYEQYF
TRBV18 | 16 | CATTQARVENTGELFF
TRBV29-1 | 14 | CSVVSGTSGNTIYF
TRBV2 | 11 | CASSGFYEQYF
TRBV19 | 12 | CATNSGGNTIYF
TRBV5-3 | 15 | CARSLIAGGTYEQYF
TRBV7-9 | 16 | CASSLAYQGPKNIQYF
TRBV27 | 15 | CASSLSRTNFYEQYF
TRBV19 | 12 | CASSISLGPQHF
TRBV2 | 14 | CASSEGGFNQPQHF
TRBV19 | 15 | CASSMVAGGNNEQFF
TRBV30 | 13 | CAWSDEPSYEQYF
TRBV7-8 | 14 | CASSLEAGTDTQYF
TRBV27 | 15 | CASSLALRGADTQYF
TRBV18 | 15 | CASSPSSRERNTIYF
TRBV5-1 | 15 | CASSLAGNSNTEAFF
TRBV6-1 | 12 | CASRKLGDTQYF
TRBV4-1 | 15 | CASSPPLAGADEQYF
TRBV7-2 | 14 | CASSLGGVNTEAFF
TRBV18 | 16 | CASSRYGQGLKETQYF
TRBV7-6 | 15 | CASSSRQGDGGELFF
TRBV4-2 | 14 | CASSKGGIQETQYF
TRBV19 | 15 | CASSIMGGATGELFF
TRBV7-2 | 14 | CASSLAVGLETQYF
TRBV15 | 14 | CATSRDAETYEQYF
TRBV5-6 | 15 | CASSLFQGAITEAFF
TRBV19 | 15 | CASSISRGTGDTQYF
TRBV10-3 | 14 | CAISELGHGSPLHF
TRBV7-7 | 15 | CASSLGGPPGETQYF